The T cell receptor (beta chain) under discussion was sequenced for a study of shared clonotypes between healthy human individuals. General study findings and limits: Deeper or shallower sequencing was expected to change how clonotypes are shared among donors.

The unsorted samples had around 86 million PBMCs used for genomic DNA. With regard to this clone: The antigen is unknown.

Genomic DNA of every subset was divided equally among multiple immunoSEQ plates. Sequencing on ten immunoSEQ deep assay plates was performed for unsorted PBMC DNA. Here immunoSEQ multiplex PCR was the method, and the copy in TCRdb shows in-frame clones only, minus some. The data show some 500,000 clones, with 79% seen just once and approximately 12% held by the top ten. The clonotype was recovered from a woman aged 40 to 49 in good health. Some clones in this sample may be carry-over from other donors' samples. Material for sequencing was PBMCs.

The CDR3 loop reads CAISESDSSYEQYF. The DNA for the CDR3 is TGTGCCATCAGTGAGTCGGACAGCTCCTACGAGCAGTACTTC. The chain uses TRBV10-3 and TRBJ2-7, with D perhaps TRBD1 (6 bases). V was cut by 0 bases and J by 0 bases, with 6 bases left in between. This CDR3 contains 14 residues. CDR1 and CDR2 from the germline V gene are ENHRY and SYGVKD.